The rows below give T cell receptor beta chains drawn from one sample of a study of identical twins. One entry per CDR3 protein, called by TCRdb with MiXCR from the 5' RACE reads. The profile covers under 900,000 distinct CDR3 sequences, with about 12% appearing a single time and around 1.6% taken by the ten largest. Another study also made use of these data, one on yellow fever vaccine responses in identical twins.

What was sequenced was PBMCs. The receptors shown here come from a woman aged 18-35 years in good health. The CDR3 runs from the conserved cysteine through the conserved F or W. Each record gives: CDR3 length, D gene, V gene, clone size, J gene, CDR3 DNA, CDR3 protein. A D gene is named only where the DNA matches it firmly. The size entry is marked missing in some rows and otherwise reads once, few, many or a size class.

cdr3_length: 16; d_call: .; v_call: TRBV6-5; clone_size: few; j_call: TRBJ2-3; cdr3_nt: TGTGCCAGCAGTTACTTCAGCGGAACTAGCACAGATACGCAGTATTTT; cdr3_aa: CASSYFSGTSTDTQYF
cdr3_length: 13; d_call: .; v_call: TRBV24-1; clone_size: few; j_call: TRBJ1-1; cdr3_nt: TGTGCCACCAGTGATTCAGGGAACACTGAAGCTTTCTTT; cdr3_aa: CATSDSGNTEAFF
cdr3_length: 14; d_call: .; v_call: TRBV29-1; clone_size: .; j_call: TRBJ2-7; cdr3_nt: TGCAGCGTTGAAGCGGGGACCTACTCCTACGAGCAGTACTTC; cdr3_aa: CSVEAGTYSYEQYF
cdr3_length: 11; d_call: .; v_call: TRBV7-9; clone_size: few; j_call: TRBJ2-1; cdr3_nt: TGTGCCAGCAGCTTCCAGCCAGAGCAGTTCTTC; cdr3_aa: CASSFQPEQFF
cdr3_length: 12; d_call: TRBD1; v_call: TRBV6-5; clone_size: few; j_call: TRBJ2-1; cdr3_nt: TGTGCCAGCAGTAACCCGACAGGGAAGCAGTTCTTC; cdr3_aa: CASSNPTGKQFF
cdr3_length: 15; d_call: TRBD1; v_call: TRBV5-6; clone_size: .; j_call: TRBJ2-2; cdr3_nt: TGTGCCAGCAGTCATCGGGACAGGGGGCTAGGGGAGCTGTTTTTT; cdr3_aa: CASSHRDRGLGELFF
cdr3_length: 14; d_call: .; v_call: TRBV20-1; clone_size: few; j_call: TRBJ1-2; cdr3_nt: TGCAGTGCTAGGGACAATTACCTACTCTATGGCTACACCTTC; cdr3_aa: CSARDNYLLYGYTF
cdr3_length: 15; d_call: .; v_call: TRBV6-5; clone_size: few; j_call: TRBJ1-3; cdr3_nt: TGTGCCAGCAGTTACTCGGTCAGCTCTGGAAACACCATATATTTT; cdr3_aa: CASSYSVSSGNTIYF
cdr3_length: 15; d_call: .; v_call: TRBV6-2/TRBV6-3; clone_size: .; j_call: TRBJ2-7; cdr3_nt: TGTGCCAGCACCTACACGGACCGCCCCTCCTACGAGCAGTACTTC; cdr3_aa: CASTYTDRPSYEQYF
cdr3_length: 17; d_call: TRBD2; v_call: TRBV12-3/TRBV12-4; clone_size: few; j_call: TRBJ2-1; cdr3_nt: TGTGCCAGCAGTTCGGGAATGGGACTAGCGGGGTTAGATGAGCAGTTCTTC; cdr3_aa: CASSSGMGLAGLDEQFF
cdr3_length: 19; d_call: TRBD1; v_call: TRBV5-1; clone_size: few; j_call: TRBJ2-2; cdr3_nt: TGCGCCAGCAGCGCCCCCCGCTTGGACAGGGGCGAAAACACCGGGGAGCTGTTTTTT; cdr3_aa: CASSAPRLDRGENTGELFF
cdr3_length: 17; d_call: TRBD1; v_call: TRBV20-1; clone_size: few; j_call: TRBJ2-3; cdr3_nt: TGCAGTGCTAGAGATCCCTCCCCGACAGGGGGCACAGATACGCAGTATTTT; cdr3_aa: CSARDPSPTGGTDTQYF
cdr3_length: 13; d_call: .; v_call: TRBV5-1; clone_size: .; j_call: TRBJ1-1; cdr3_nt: TGCGCCAGCAGCCCGGACCTAGTTACTGAAGCTTTCTTT; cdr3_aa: CASSPDLVTEAFF
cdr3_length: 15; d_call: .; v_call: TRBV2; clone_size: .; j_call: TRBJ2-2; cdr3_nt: TGTGCCAGCAGTGGTTCAGGGGTGGACACCGGGGAGCTGTTTTTT; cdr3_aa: CASSGSGVDTGELFF
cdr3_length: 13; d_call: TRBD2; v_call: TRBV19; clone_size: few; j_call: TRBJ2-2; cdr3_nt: TGTGCCACCAGTAGCGGGAGGGCTGGGGAGCTGTTTTTT; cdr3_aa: CATSSGRAGELFF
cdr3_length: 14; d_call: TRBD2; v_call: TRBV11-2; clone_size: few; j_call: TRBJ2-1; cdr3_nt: TGTGCCAGCAGCATGGTAGCGGGAGCGTATGAGCAGTTCTTC; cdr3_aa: CASSMVAGAYEQFF
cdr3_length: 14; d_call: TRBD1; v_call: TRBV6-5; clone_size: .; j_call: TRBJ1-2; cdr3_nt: TGTGCCAGCAGTTTCTCAGACAGGGGCTATGGCTACACCTTC; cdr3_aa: CASSFSDRGYGYTF
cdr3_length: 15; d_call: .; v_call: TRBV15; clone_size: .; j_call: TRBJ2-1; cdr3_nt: TGTGCCACCAGCAGAGAAACGCCCTCCTACAATGAGCAGTTCTTC; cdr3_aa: CATSRETPSYNEQFF